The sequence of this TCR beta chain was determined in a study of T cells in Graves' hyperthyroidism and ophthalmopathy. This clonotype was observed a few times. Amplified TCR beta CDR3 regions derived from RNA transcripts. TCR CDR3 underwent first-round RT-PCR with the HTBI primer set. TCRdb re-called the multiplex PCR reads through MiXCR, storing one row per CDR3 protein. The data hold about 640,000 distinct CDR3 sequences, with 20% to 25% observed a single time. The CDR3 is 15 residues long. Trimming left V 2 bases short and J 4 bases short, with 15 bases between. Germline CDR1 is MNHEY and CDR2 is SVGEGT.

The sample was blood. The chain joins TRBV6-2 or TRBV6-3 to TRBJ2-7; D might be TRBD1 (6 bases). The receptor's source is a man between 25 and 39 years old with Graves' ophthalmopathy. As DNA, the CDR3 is TGTGCCAGCAGTTACCCCGCAGGGGATGCGTACGAGCAGTACTTC. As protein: CASSYPAGDAYEQYF.